Given below is one T cell receptor beta chain in context. Its antigen is unknown. No qualities accompany the bases; no much larger clone lies one base away. V lost 3 bases and J lost 4 bases; the stretch between them is 9 bases long. Inclusive of the bounding cysteine and phenylalanine, the CDR3 is 13 residues long. The DNA shown is the 39-base CDR3, in frame from base 1. CDR1 is given as MNHNS and CDR2 as SASEGT, both from the germline V gene. The source of the sample is a study of T cell changes during pregnancy in multiple sclerosis (dated 2019 in TCRdb). The study in broad terms: In women with multiple sclerosis, the researchers looked at how the T cell repertoire shifted as pregnancy progressed.

The method behind the library was the immunoSEQ multiplex PCR assay. This immuneACCESS table, as held by TCRdb, lists in-frame sequences with V and J called but not all clones. Of the missing ones, under half trace to an unresolved V gene in checked studies; the others have no known cause. In this sample the table shows 66,000 or so clones, about 90% of which occur a single time. The top ten clones comprise 0.85% to 0.95% of the sample. In this chain, TRBV6-1 is recombined with TRBJ1-1, and perhaps TRBD1 as D gene, on 5 matching bases. This TCR was recovered from a female donor in good health, enrolled as a control in a pregnancy study. The sequencing used peripheral blood, collected in the first trimester of pregnancy. The nucleotide sequence reads as follows: TGTGCCAGCAGTGACGGGGGGTTCACTGAAGCTTTCTTT. Its coded protein is CASSDGGFTEAFF.